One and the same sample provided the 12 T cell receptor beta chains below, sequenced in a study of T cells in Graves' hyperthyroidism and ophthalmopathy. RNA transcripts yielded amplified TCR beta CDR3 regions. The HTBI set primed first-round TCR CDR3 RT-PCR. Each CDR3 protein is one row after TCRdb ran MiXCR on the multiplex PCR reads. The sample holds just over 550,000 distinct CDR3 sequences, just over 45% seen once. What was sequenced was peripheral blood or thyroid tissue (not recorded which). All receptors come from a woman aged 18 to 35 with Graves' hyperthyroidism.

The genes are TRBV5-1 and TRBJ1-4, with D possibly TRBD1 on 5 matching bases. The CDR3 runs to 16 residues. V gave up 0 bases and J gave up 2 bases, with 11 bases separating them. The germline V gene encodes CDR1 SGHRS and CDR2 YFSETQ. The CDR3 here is CASSLVGGMTNEKLFF. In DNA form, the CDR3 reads TGCGCCAGCAGCTTGGTCGGGGGGATGACTAATGAAAAACTGTTTTTT.

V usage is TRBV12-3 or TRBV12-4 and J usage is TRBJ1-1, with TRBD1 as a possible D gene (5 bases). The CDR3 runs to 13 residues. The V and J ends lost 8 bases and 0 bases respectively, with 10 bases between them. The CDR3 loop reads CASGDGMNTEAFF. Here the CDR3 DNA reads TGTGCCAGCGGGGACGGTATGAACACTGAAGCTTTCTTT.

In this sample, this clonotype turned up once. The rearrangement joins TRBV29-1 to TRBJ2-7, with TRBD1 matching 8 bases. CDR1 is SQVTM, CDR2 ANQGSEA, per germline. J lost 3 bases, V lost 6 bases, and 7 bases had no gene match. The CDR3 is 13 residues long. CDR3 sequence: CSVTGQGLYEQYF. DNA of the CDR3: TGCAGCGTAACCGGACAGGGCCTCTACGAGCAGTACTTC.

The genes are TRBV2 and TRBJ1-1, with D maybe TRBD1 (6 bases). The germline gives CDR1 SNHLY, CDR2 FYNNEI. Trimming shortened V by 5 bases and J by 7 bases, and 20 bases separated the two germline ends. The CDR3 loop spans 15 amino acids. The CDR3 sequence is CASSSRWGEGDEAFF. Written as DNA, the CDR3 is TGTGCCAGCAGTTCGCGTTGGGGGGAGGGGGATGAAGCTTTCTTT.

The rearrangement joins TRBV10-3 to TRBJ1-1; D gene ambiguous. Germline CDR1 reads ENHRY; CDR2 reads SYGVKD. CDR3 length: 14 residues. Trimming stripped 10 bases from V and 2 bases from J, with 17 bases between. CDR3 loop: CASSQERLNTEAFF. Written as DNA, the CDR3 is TGTGCCAGCAGCCAAGAACGACTTAACACTGAAGCTTTCTTT.

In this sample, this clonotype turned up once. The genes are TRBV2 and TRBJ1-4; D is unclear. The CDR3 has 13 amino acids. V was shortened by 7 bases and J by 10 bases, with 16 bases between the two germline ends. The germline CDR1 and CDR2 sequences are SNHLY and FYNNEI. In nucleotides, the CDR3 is TGTGCCAGCACCCCAGGACTAGCGGGAAAACTGTTTTTT. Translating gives CASTPGLAGKLFF.

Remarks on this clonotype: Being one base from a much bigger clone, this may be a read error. The CDR3 loop reads CAISGPDSFRSPAFF. The CDR3 DNA is TGTGCCATCAGTGGGCCGGACAGTTTCCGATCCCCGGCTTTCTTT. The chain carries TRBV10-3 and TRBJ1-1; possibly TRBD1 for D (6 bases). CDR1 and CDR2 (germline): ENHRY, SYGVKD. The V end was cut by 4 bases, the J end by 11 bases, with 23 bases between. The CDR3 has 15 amino acids.

The CDR3 loop reads CASSFEVDGSPLHF. The CDR3 nucleotides are TGTGCCAGCAGCTTCGAGGTAGACGGTTCACCCCTCCACTTT. The chain couples TRBV11-2 to TRBJ1-6; D gene unclear. Between the trimmed V and J ends, which lost 3 bases and 9 bases, there was a span of 12 bases. Looked up from germline, CDR1 is SGHAT and CDR2 is FQNNGV. This CDR3 comprises 14 residues. Filled out from reference TRBV11-2 and TRBJ1-6, the complete variable domain reads EAGVAQSPRYKIIEKRQSVAFWCNPISGHATLYWYQQILGQGPKLLIQFQNNGVVDDSQLPKDRFSAERLKGVDSTLKIQPAKLEDSAVYLCASSFEVDGSPLHFGNGTRLTVT.

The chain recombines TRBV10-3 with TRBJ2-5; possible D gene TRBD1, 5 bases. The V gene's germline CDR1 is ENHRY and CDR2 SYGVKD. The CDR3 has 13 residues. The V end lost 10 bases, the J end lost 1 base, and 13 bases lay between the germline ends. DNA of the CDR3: TGTGCCAGCACCGTGACAGTCCAAGAGACCCAGTACTTC. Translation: CASTVTVQETQYF.

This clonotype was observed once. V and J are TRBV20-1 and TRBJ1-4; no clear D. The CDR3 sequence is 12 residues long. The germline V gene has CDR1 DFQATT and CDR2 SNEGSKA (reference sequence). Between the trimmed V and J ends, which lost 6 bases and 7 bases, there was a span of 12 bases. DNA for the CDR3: TGCAGTGCCAACGCCCGGGGTGAAAAACTGTTTTTT. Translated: CSANARGEKLFF.

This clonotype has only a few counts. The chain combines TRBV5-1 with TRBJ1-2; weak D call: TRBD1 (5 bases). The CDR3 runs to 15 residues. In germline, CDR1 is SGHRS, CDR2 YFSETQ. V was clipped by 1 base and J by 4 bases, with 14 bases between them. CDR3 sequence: CASSLRGEGGYGYTF. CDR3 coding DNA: TGCGCCAGCAGCTTGCGGGGGGAAGGCGGCTATGGCTACACCTTC.

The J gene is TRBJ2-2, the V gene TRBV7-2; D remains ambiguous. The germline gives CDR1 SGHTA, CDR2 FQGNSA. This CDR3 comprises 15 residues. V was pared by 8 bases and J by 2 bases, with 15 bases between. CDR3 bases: TGTGCCAGCTTAAAGGTCCAGCGAAACACCGGGGAGCTGTTTTTT. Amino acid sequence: CASLKVQRNTGELFF.